This paragraph reports one T cell receptor beta chain. The sample comes from a study of blood T cell repertoires in COVID-19. Using immunoSEQ multiplex PCR, the repertoire was profiled, and TCRdb retains in-frame clones only, with some absent. The sample comprises 170,000 or so clones, about nine tenths of which are singletons, and 9% rests with the top ten. Germline CDR1 and CDR2: SGHRS and YFSETQ. The CDR3 is 15 amino acids. Unmatched junction bases numbered 12, after V lost 4 bases and J lost 10 bases. The V gene is TRBV5-1, the J gene TRBJ2-1; 9 nucleotides line up with TRBD1. This receptor was identified in a woman aged 18-29 years who had recovered from COVID-19. The sample consisted of PBMCs or T cells enriched from blood (not recorded which). The chain's CDR3 is CASSAGTGRIHEQFF. The CDR3 DNA reads TGCGCCAGCAGCGCCGGGACAGGGAGGATCCACGAGCAGTTCTTC.